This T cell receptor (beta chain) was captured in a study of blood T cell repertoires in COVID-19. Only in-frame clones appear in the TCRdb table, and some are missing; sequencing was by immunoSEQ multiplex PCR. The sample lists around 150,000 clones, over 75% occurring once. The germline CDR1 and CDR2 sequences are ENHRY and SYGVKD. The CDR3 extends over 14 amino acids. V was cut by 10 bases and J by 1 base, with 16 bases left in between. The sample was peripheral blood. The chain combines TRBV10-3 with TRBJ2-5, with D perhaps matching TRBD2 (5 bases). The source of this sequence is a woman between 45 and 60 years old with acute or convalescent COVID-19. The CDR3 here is CATCRPAGQETQYF. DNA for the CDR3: TGTGCCACTTGTAGACCCGCGGGCCAAGAGACCCAGTACTTC.